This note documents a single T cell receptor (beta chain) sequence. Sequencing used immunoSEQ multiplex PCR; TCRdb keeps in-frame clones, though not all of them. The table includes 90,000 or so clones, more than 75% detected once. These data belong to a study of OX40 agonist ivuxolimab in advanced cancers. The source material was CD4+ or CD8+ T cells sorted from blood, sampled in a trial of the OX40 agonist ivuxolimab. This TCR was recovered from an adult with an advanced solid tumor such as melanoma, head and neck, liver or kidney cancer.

The CDR3 bases are TGCGCCAGCAGCCAAGTCGAAGGTCAGCCCCAGCATTTT. It is translated as CASSQVEGQPQHF. The chain uses TRBV4-3 and TRBJ1-5, with D unresolved. Trimming stripped 1 base from V and 6 bases from J, with 7 bases between. The CDR3 has 13 residues. CDR1 is LGHNA and CDR2 is YSLEER in the germline V gene.